Shown below are 20 T cell receptor beta chains from a single sample sequenced in a study of blood T cell repertoires in COVID-19. Clones were sequenced by immunoSEQ multiplex PCR, and TCRdb holds only the in-frame ones, with some missing. The data contain about 200,000 clones, approximately 91% of them singletons. The specimen was peripheral blood. These TCRs come from a middle-aged woman who had recovered from COVID-19.

This chain joins TRBV20-1 and TRBJ1-5; tentatively, D is TRBD1 (5 bases). This CDR3 spans 14 amino acids. The V gene's germline CDR1 is DFQATT and CDR2 SNEGSKA (reference sequence). The V end lost 3 bases, the J end lost 2 bases, and 11 bases lay between the germline ends. The CDR3 sequence: CSASGGGGNQPQHF. In nucleotides, the CDR3 is TGCAGTGCTAGTGGCGGGGGAGGCAATCAGCCCCAGCATTTT.

The chain has TRBV2 and TRBJ1-5, with D uncertain. This CDR3 contains 14 residues. The ends were cut back, 1 base at V and 3 bases at J, with 7 bases in the middle. Germline assignment: CDR1 SNHLY and CDR2 FYNNEI. The CDR3, as DNA: TGTGCCAGCAGTGAAGTGACACCCAATCAGCCCCAGCATTTT. This translates into CASSEVTPNQPQHF.

This clone was counted a few times. V usage is TRBV7-2 and J usage is TRBJ1-1; 9 nucleotides line up with TRBD1. CDR3 length: 13 residues. Germline values: CDR1 SGHTA, CDR2 FQGNSA. The V and J ends lost 5 bases and 4 bases, in that order; junction bases with no gene match: 2. As DNA, the CDR3 is TGTGCCAGCAGCCCGACAGGGGGCACTGAAGCTTTCTTT. Translated, it gives CASSPTGGTEAFF.

This chain connects TRBV11-2 to TRBJ1-1; unclear D gene. The CDR3 loop spans 16 amino acids. Germline lookup yields CDR1 SGHAT and CDR2 FQNNGV. The V gene lost 2 bases and the J gene lost 0 bases, with 13 bases spanning the gap. The CDR3: CASSLRGSFLNTEAFF. The CDR3 bases are TGTGCCAGCAGCTTAAGAGGGTCGTTTTTGAACACTGAAGCTTTCTTT.

The chain uses TRBV27 and TRBJ2-7; TRBD2 aligns across 7 bases. Trimming removed 4 bases from V and 1 base from J; junction bases left unmatched: 7. The CDR3 runs 15 residues. Germline V lookup: CDR1 MNHEY, CDR2 SMNVEV (reference sequence). The CDR3 loop is CASSSLGEGSYEQYF. The CDR3 DNA sequence: TGTGCCAGCAGTTCCCTCGGGGAGGGATCCTACGAGCAGTACTTC.

This clone turned up a few times. The V and J genes are TRBV6-5 and TRBJ1-4, with 7 bases matching TRBD1. Germline values: CDR1 MNHEY, CDR2 SVGAGI. The trim removed 5 bases at V and 4 bases at J, leaving 4 bases unmatched. The CDR3 has 14 amino acids. The CDR3 region is CASSQQGFNEKLFF. The CDR3 DNA reads TGTGCCAGCAGTCAACAGGGGTTTAATGAAAAACTGTTTTTT.

V and J are TRBV24-1 and TRBJ1-3; TRBD1 might be the D (5 bases). The germline gives CDR1 KGHDR, CDR2 SFDVKD. The CDR3 is 16 amino acids. The V end lost 9 bases, the J end lost 0 bases, and 17 bases lay between the germline ends. The CDR3 DNA sequence: TGTGCCACCGAGGAGGGGATTACAGGCTCTGGAAACACCATATATTTT. Translation gives CATEEGITGSGNTIYF.

Concerning this clone itself: The same CDR3 also results from other DNA sequences found in this sample. This chain connects TRBV28 to TRBJ2-3, with TRBD2 as a possible D gene (5 bases). Germline CDR1 is MDHEN and CDR2 is SYDVKM. The CDR3 sequence is 14 residues long. The ends were cut back, 3 bases at V and 2 bases at J, with 9 bases in the middle. The CDR3 DNA reads as TGTGCCAGCAGTTTTGGAGGACCCACAGATACGCAGTATTTT. This encodes CASSFGGPTDTQYF. The full variable domain, completed using reference TRBV28 and TRBJ2-3, is DVKVTQSSRYLVKRTGEKVFLECVQDMDHENMFWYRQDPGLGLRLIYFSYDVKMKEKGDIPEGYSVSREKKERFSLILESASTNQTSMYLCASSFGGPTDTQYFGPGTRLTVL.

The chain couples TRBV5-1 to TRBJ2-1, with 11 bases matching TRBD2. CDR3 length equals 15 residues. Looked up from germline, CDR1 is SGHRS and CDR2 is YFSETQ. The V and J ends lost 4 bases and 4 bases, in that order; junction bases with no gene match: 4. The DNA of the CDR3 is TGCGCCAGCAGCCAGACTAGCGGGATTTACAATGAGCAGTTCTTC. This translates into CASSQTSGIYNEQFF.

The V gene is TRBV7-2, the J gene TRBJ2-2; D uncertain. Trimming pared 0 bases from V and 6 bases from J, leaving 17 bases between. The CDR3 length is 17 residues. CDR1 and CDR2 from the germline V gene are SGHTA and FQGNSA. The CDR3 DNA sequence: TGTGCCAGCAGCTTAGCCGAGCTTGGTTTACCCGCCGGGGAGCTGTTTTTT. Translating gives CASSLAELGLPAGELFF. Filled out from reference TRBV7-2 and TRBJ2-2, the complete variable domain reads GAGVSQSPSNKVTEKGKDVELRCDPISGHTALYWYRQSLGQGLEFLIYFQGNSAPDKSGLPSDRFSAERTGGSVSTLTIQRTQQEDSAVYLCASSLAELGLPAGELFFGEGSRLTVL.

The chain uses TRBV6-5 and TRBJ2-5; 7 nucleotides align to TRBD2. The CDR3 loop spans 15 amino acids. In germline, CDR1 is MNHEY, CDR2 SVGAGI. The V gene end was trimmed by 7 bases and the J gene end by 5 bases; junction bases not matched to a gene: 13. The CDR3 nucleotides are TGTGCCAGCACAATAGGTGGGGGGGGAGGTGAGACCCAGTACTTC. It codes for CASTIGGGGGETQYF.

The rearrangement uses TRBV3-1 (or the pseudogene TRBV3-2) and TRBJ2-5; 7 nucleotides line up with TRBD2. The V gene's germline CDR1 is LGHDT and CDR2 YNNKEL (reference sequence). The CDR3 is 13 residues long. V lost 6 bases and J lost 3; bases outside the gene matches: 4. CDR3 in amino acids: CASRELAEETQYF. The CDR3 bases are TGTGCCAGCAGGGAGCTAGCGGAAGAGACCCAGTACTTC.

This chain links TRBV6-5 with TRBJ2-1, with D possibly TRBD1 on 5 matching bases. V lost 11 bases to trimming and J lost 7 bases, with 18 bases between them. Germline V gives CDR1 MNHEY, CDR2 SVGAGI. The CDR3 is 13 amino acids. Here the CDR3 DNA reads TGTGCCGTAGGGGTTAGGGTTAAGAATGAGCAGTTCTTC. Its translation: CAVGVRVKNEQFF.

The table lists this clone with a count of one. The rearrangement links TRBV6-5 to TRBJ1-1, with 8 bases aligning to TRBD1. The germline V gene encodes CDR1 MNHEY and CDR2 SVGAGI. J gave up 4 bases and V 4 bases, and 8 bases lay outside the gene matches. The CDR3 extends over 15 amino acids. The CDR3 protein is CASSSRQGTTTEAFF. The DNA of the CDR3 is TGTGCCAGCAGTTCTCGACAGGGGACTACCACTGAAGCTTTCTTT.

This clone was recorded once. The chain employs TRBV28 and TRBJ1-4; D perhaps matches TRBD1 (5 bases). The CDR3 has 13 residues. Trimming left V 5 bases short and J 8 bases short, with 12 bases between. Germline CDR1 reads MDHEN; CDR2 reads SYDVKM. This CDR3 is CASSAGSREKLFF. CDR3 DNA: TGTGCCAGCAGTGCAGGGTCCCGAGAAAAACTGTTTTTT.

The chain's CDR3 is CASRDRSPYGYTF. The CDR3, as DNA: TGTGCCAGCAGGGACAGGTCACCCTATGGCTACACCTTC. This rearrangement joins TRBV2 to TRBJ1-2; 7 nucleotides match TRBD1. The V gene's germline CDR1 is SNHLY and CDR2 FYNNEI. The CDR3 is 13 residues long. J lost 4 bases, V lost 6 bases, and 5 bases had no gene match.

The chain uses TRBV12-5 and TRBJ2-3, with D perhaps TRBD1 (6 bases). Trimming pared 6 bases from V and 0 bases from J, leaving 13 bases between. The CDR3 length is 15 residues. Germline CDR1 reads LGHNT; CDR2 reads FRNRAP. The CDR3 DNA is TGTGCTAGTGGCCCGGGACACTCTAGCACAGATACGCAGTATTTT. Translation: CASGPGHSSTDTQYF.

The chain recombines TRBV29-1 with TRBJ1-4; D gene unclear. Germline V lookup: CDR1 SQVTM, CDR2 ANQGSEA. V was clipped by 4 bases and J by 8 bases, with 14 bases between them. This CDR3 contains 13 residues. The CDR3 reads CSVGAVGDEKLFF. In nucleotides, the CDR3 is TGCAGCGTTGGGGCGGTGGGAGACGAAAAACTGTTTTTT.

This chain connects TRBV5-4 to TRBJ1-2; 9 nucleotides agree with TRBD1. CDR1 and CDR2 (germline): SGHNT, YYREEE (reference sequence). The CDR3 is 13 residues long. Trimming removed 4 bases from V and 5 bases from J; junction bases left unmatched: 3. The CDR3 protein is CASSMGQGYGYTF. CDR3 nucleotides: TGTGCCAGCAGCATGGGACAGGGATATGGCTACACCTTC. Full variable domain (remainder filled in from reference TRBV5-4 and TRBJ1-2): ETGVTQSPTHLIKTRGQQVTLRCSSQSGHNTVSWYQQALGQGPQFIFQYYREEENGRGNFPPRFSGLQFPNYSSELNVNALELDDSALYLCASSMGQGYGYTFGSGTRLTVV.

The chain has TRBV19 and TRBJ1-5; 7 nucleotides agree with TRBD1. The trim removed 3 bases at V and 0 bases at J, leaving 2 bases unmatched. CDR3 length: 15 residues. CDR1 is LNHDA and CDR2 is SQIVND in the germline V gene (reference sequence). The CDR3 is CASSIYRGSNQPQHF. The CDR3 nucleotides read TGTGCCAGTAGTATTTACAGGGGTAGCAATCAGCCCCAGCATTTT.